Listed here are 23 T cell receptor beta chains from one sample, sequenced in a study of vaccination and CD4 T cells after COVID-19. The Oncomine TCR Beta short-read assay was applied to DNA of cultured CD4+ T cells. TCRdb passed the PCR reads through MiXCR, listing each CDR3 protein once. The profile shows roughly 10,000 distinct CDR3 sequences, more than 70% of them singletons. Regarding treatment: roughly ten-day PBMC culture with coronavirus spike peptide pools or control peptides (ViraFEST assay). Their antigens are not known. The source material was CD4+ T cells from blood, cultured in vitro. The receptors were sampled from a human donor who had recovered from COVID-19.

The chain employs TRBV12-3 or TRBV12-4 and TRBJ1-5; TRBD1 matches at 11 bases. The trim removed 7 bases at V and 4 bases at J, leaving 3 bases unmatched. The length of the CDR3 is 14 residues. CDR3 nucleotides: TGTGCCAGCACCCGGGACAGGGGGAATCAGCCCCAGCATTTT. Amino acids: CASTRDRGNQPQHF.

The rearrangement joins TRBV6-1 to TRBJ2-5; TRBD1 matches 10 bases. V lost 4 bases and J lost 7; bases outside the gene matches: 6. The CDR3 is 14 residues long. Germline values: CDR1 MNHNS, CDR2 SASEGT. CDR3 sequence reads: CASSVDRGKGTQYF. The CDR3 bases are TGTGCCAGCAGTGTGGACAGGGGGAAGGGGACCCAGTACTTC.

V gene TRBV6-2 or TRBV6-3 combines with J gene TRBJ1-1, with D hard to call. V was cut by 6 bases and J by 4 bases, with 9 bases left in between. The CDR3 contains 12 residues. Germline V gene sequence: CDR1 MNHEY, CDR2 SVGEGT. CDR3 residues: CASRRVGTEAFF. The CDR3 region has the DNA TGTGCCAGCAGGAGAGTGGGCACTGAAGCTTTCTTT.

V gene TRBV19 combines with J gene TRBJ1-1; 10 nucleotides agree with TRBD1. The germline V gene encodes CDR1 LNHDA and CDR2 SQIVND (reference sequence). Unmatched junction bases numbered 6, after V lost 8 bases and J lost 6 bases. The CDR3 runs 13 residues. CDR3 nucleotide sequence: TGTGCCAGTGGGGACAGGGGAACGGCTGAAGCTTTCTTT. Its protein product is CASGDRGTAEAFF.

The V gene is TRBV7-2, the J gene TRBJ1-1, with D unresolved. Deletions cut 5 bases from V and 1 base from J, with 11 bases between. The CDR3 length is 14 residues. CDR1 is SGHTA, CDR2 FQGNSA, per germline. CDR3 residues: CASSVNHGNTEAFF. The CDR3 bases are TGTGCCAGCAGCGTTAATCACGGGAACACTGAAGCTTTCTTT.

This chain connects TRBV20-1 to TRBJ2-7; D perhaps matches TRBD2 (6 bases). Deletions cut 5 bases from V and 3 bases from J, with 14 bases between. This CDR3 comprises 13 residues. The germline V gene has CDR1 DFQATT and CDR2 SNEGSKA (reference sequence). In DNA form, the CDR3 reads TGCAGTGCTGACCCAGGGAGGAGCTACGAGCAGTACTTC. It codes for CSADPGRSYEQYF.

In its sample, this clonotype is medium-sized (0.01 to 0.1%). The rearrangement joins TRBV6-2 or TRBV6-3 to TRBJ1-5, with 7 nucleotides matching TRBD1. The trim removed 0 bases at V and 5 bases at J, leaving 13 bases unmatched. Germline V gene lookup returns CDR1 MNHEY and CDR2 SVGEGT. The CDR3 has 18 amino acids. The CDR3 DNA reads TGTGCCAGCAGTTACTCGGGGAGGGGGCCCACTACGTATCAGCCCCAGCATTTT. Amino acids: CASSYSGRGPTTYQPQHF.

Here the CDR3 DNA reads TGCAGTGCTAGAGGACAGGGACTAGGCTACACCTTC. As protein: CSARGQGLGYTF. This sequence joins TRBV20-1 and TRBJ1-2, with 7 bases matching TRBD1. CDR3 length equals 12 residues. Germline CDR1 and CDR2: DFQATT and SNEGSKA (reference sequence). With 1 base clipped from V and 8 bases from J, the junction kept 4 bases outside the gene matches.

V and J are TRBV19 and TRBJ1-1, with no clear D. This CDR3 is built from 15 residues. CDR1 is LNHDA, CDR2 SQIVND, per germline (reference sequence). Deletions cut 0 bases from V and 4 bases from J, with 12 bases between. The CDR3 nucleotides read TGTGCCAGTAGTATAGATCGGCGAAGGGTCACTGAAGCTTTCTTT. This sequence encodes CASSIDRRRVTEAFF. Drawing the rest from reference TRBV19 and TRBJ1-1, the complete variable domain is DGGITQSPKYLFRKEGQNVTLSCEQNLNHDAMYWYRQDPGQGLRLIYYSQIVNDFQKGDIAEGYSVSREKKESFPLTVTSAQKNPTAFYLCASSIDRRRVTEAFFGQGTRLTVV.

The gene calls are TRBV20-1 and TRBJ2-2; 15 bases agree with TRBD2. Germline loops: CDR1 DFQATT, CDR2 SNEGSKA (reference sequence). The J segment lost 6 bases and the V segment lost 1 base, leaving 9 bases of the junction unmatched. The CDR3 consists of 18 residues. The CDR3 is CSARAPGLAGGLSGELFF. CDR3 coding DNA: TGCAGTGCTAGAGCACCGGGACTAGCGGGAGGACTCTCCGGGGAGCTGTTTTTT.

In the case of this clonotype: One junction end does not reproduce the germline sequence, and a read error may be involved. This rearrangement joins TRBV7-9 to TRBJ2-7, with 9 positions matching TRBD2. CDR1 and CDR2 from the germline V gene are SEHNR and FQNEAQ (reference sequence). CDR3 size: 16 residues. In nucleotides, the CDR3 is TGTGCCAGCAGCTTAGATTTGGGACTAGCCTCCTACGAGCAGTGCTTC. The encoded protein is CASSLDLGLASYEQCF.

This clonotype showed up just once. The rearrangement links TRBV11-3 to TRBJ2-2; 11 bases agree with TRBD1. This CDR3 is 15 amino acids long. Germline CDR1 and CDR2: SGHNT and YENEEA. Unmatched junction bases numbered 5, after V lost 5 bases and J lost 6 bases. CDR3 nucleotides: TGTGCCAGCAGCCAAGGACAGGGGGCGGCCGGGGAGCTGTTTTTT. Its protein is CASSQGQGAAGELFF.

The chain joins TRBV7-2 to TRBJ2-5; D unresolved. Germline CDR1 reads SGHTA; CDR2 reads FQGNSA. Trimming removed 5 bases from V and 5 bases from J, with 9 bases in between. The CDR3 contains 12 residues. CDR3: CASSPVQETQYF. The CDR3 DNA is TGTGCCAGCAGCCCCGTCCAGGAGACCCAGTACTTC.

The genes are TRBV6-2 or TRBV6-3 and TRBJ1-5, with TRBD1 identical over 9 bases. The germline V gene encodes CDR1 MNHEY and CDR2 SVGEGT. The V and J ends lost 2 bases and 3 bases, in that order; junction bases with no gene match: 2. The CDR3 length is 15 residues. In DNA, the CDR3 is TGTGCCAGCAGTTACGGGACAGGGCACAATCAGCCCCAGCATTTT. Amino acids: CASSYGTGHNQPQHF.

This clonotype has more than one count but fewer than ten. The chain uses TRBV20-1 and TRBJ2-3; 9 bases match TRBD2. The CDR3 length is 17 residues. The V gene's germline CDR1 is DFQATT and CDR2 SNEGSKA (reference sequence). The junction had 9 bases not matched to a gene; V was cut back by 1 base and J by 1 base. The CDR3, as DNA: TGCAGTGCTAGAGTAAATAAGCGGGAGGTACGCACAGATACGCAGTATTTT. This gives the protein CSARVNKREVRTDTQYF.

The chain carries TRBV20-1 and TRBJ2-5, with 14 bases lining up with TRBD2. This CDR3 contains 15 residues. Trimming took 6 bases from V and 4 from J; bases not matched to a gene: 7. Germline lookup yields CDR1 DFQATT and CDR2 SNEGSKA (reference sequence). The CDR3 reads CSAQGTSGSLETQYF. For the CDR3, the DNA is TGCAGTGCCCAGGGGACTAGCGGGAGTTTAGAGACCCAGTACTTC.

The genes are TRBV7-2 and TRBJ2-5, with a tentative D call TRBD2 (6 bases). The ends were cut back, 1 base at V and 2 bases at J, with 17 bases in the middle. The CDR3 contains 17 residues. Per germline, CDR1 SGHTA and CDR2 FQGNSA. In DNA form, the CDR3 reads TGTGCCAGCAGCTTAGGTGGGGGGAACCGTATTCAAGAGACCCAGTACTTC. Protein: CASSLGGGNRIQETQYF. Based on the CDR3 plus reference TRBV7-2 and TRBJ2-5, the full variable domain is GAGVSQSPSNKVTEKGKDVELRCDPISGHTALYWYRQSLGQGLEFLIYFQGNSAPDKSGLPSDRFSAERTGGSVSTLTIQRTQQEDSAVYLCASSLGGGNRIQETQYFGPGTRLLVL.

The V gene is TRBV20-1, the J gene TRBJ1-1; 7 bases match TRBD1. Trimming cost V 5 bases and J 5 bases; bases outside gene matches: 11. In germline, CDR1 is DFQATT, CDR2 SNEGSKA (reference sequence). There are 14 residues in the CDR3. CDR3 amino acids: CSAEGALWGTEAFF. CDR3 nucleotides: TGCAGTGCTGAGGGGGCTCTTTGGGGGACTGAAGCTTTCTTT.

This chain uses TRBV4-1 with TRBJ1-5; tentatively, D is TRBD1 (5 bases). Trimming took 4 bases from V and 2 from J, leaving 12 bases between them. Germline-derived CDR1 and CDR2 are MGHRA and YSYEKL. CDR3 length equals 15 residues. The CDR3 is CASSPLGGGNQPQHF. The CDR3 region has the DNA TGCGCCAGCAGCCCCTTGGGGGGGGGCAATCAGCCCCAGCATTTT.

This chain links TRBV9 with TRBJ2-7, with 8 bases identical to TRBD2. The junction had 16 bases not matched to a gene; V was cut back by 4 bases and J by 10 bases. Germline CDR1 SGDLS, CDR2 YYNGEE. The CDR3 loop spans 15 amino acids. The CDR3 loop reads CASSSGRGLGVGQYF. The CDR3 nucleotides read TGTGCCAGCAGCTCCGGGAGGGGCCTAGGAGTAGGCCAGTACTTC.

The chain joins TRBV6-2 or TRBV6-3 to TRBJ2-2; D is possibly TRBD2 (6 bases). The CDR3 spans 15 residues. The germline V gene has CDR1 MNHEY and CDR2 SVGEGT. Trimming stripped 1 base from V and 4 bases from J, with 10 bases between. The CDR3 spells CASSYLPGATGELFF. CDR3 in DNA: TGTGCCAGCAGTTACTTACCGGGAGCCACCGGGGAGCTGTTTTTT.

The chain joins TRBV27 to TRBJ1-2; TRBD1 matches 9 bases. The CDR3 consists of 15 residues. Germline CDR1 MNHEY, CDR2 SMNVEV (reference sequence). V gave up 5 bases and J gave up 7 bases; unmatched junction bases: 11. CDR3 protein: CASSPLLDRGVGYTF. CDR3 in DNA: TGTGCCAGCAGTCCCCTTCTCGACAGGGGGGTTGGCTACACCTTC.

The V gene is TRBV7-2, the J gene TRBJ2-7; D remains unclear. The CDR3 is made up of 14 amino acids. V was trimmed by 0 bases and J by 4 bases, leaving 10 bases between them. The germline V gene has CDR1 SGHTA and CDR2 FQGNSA. In DNA form, the CDR3 reads TGTGCCAGCAGCTTAGCGAACGGGTTGTACGAGCAGTACTTC. It yields the protein CASSLANGLYEQYF.